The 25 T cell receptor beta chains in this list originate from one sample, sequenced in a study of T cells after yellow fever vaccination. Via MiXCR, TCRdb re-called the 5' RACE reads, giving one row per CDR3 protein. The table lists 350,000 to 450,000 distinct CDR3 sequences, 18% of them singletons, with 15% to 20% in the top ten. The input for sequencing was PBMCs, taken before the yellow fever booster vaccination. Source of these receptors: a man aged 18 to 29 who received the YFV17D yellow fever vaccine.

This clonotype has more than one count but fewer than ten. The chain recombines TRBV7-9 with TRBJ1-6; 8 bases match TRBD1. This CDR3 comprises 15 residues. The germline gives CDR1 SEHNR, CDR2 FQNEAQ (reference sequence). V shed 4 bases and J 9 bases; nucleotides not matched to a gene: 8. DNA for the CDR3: TGTGCCAGCAGCTCGCAGGGGGCGCCGGTTTCACCCCTCCACTTT. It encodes CASSSQGAPVSPLHF. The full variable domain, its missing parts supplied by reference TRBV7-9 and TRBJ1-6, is DTGVSQNPRHKITKRGQNVTFRCDPISEHNRLYWYRQTLGQGPEFLTYFQNEAQLEKSRLLSDRFSAERPKGSFSTLEIQRTEQGDSAMYLCASSSQGAPVSPLHFGNGTRLTVT.

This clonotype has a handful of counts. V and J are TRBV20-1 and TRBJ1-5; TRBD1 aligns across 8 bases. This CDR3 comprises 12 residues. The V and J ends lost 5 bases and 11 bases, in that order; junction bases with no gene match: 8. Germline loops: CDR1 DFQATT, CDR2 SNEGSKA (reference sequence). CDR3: CSAPDRVFTQHF. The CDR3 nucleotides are TGCAGTGCTCCGGACAGGGTTTTTACCCAGCATTTT.

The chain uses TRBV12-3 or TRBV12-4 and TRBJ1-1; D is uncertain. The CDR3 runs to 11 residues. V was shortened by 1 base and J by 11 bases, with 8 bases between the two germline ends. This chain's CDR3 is CASSLGPPAFF. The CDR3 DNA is TGTGCCAGCAGTTTAGGCCCCCCGGCTTTCTTT.

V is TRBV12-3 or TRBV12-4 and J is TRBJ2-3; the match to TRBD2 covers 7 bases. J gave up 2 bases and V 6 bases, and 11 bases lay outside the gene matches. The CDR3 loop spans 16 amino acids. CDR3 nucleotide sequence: TGTGCCAGCAGCGCAATGGGGCTAGCGGACACAGATACGCAGTATTTT. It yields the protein CASSAMGLADTDTQYF.

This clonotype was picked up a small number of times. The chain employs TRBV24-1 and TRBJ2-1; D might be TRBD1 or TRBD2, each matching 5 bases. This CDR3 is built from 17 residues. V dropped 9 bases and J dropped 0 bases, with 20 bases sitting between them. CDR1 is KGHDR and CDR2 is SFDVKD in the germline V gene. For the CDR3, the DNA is TGTGCCACCGGGGGTAGGGCACCAAATAGCTCCTACAATGAGCAGTTCTTC. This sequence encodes CATGGRAPNSSYNEQFF.

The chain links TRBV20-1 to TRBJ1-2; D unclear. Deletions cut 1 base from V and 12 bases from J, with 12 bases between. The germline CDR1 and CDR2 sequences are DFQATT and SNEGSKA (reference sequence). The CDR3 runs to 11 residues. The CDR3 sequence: CSARAQRGNTF. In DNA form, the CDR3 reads TGCAGTGCTAGAGCGCAGCGCGGGAACACCTTC.

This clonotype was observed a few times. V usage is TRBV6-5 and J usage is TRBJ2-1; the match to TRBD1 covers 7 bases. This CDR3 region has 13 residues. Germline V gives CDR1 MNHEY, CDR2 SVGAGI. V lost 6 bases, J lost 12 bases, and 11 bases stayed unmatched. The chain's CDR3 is CASSPGQVRGQFF. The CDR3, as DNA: TGTGCCAGCAGCCCCGGACAGGTCCGAGGGCAGTTCTTC.

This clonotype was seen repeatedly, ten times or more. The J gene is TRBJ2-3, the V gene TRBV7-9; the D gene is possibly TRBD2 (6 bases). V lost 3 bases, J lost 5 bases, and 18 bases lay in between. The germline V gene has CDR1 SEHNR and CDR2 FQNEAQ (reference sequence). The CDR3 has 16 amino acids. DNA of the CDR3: TGTGCCAGCAGCTTGTCCTATCGCGGGGTGGGAGATACGCAGTATTTT. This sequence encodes CASSLSYRGVGDTQYF.

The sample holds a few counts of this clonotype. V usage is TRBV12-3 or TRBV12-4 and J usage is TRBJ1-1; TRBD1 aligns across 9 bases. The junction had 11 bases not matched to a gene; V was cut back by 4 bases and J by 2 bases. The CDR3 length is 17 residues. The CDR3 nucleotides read TGTGCCAGCAGTTCCTACAACCGGGACAGGGATAACACTGAAGCTTTCTTT. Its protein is CASSSYNRDRDNTEAFF.

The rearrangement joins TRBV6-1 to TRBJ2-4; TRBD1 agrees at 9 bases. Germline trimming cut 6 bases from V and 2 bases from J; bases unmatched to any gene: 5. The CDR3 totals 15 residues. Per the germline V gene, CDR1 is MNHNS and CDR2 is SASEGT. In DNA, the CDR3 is TGTGCCAGCAGAGCCGGGACAGGGACCAAAAACATTCAGTACTTC. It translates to CASRAGTGTKNIQYF.

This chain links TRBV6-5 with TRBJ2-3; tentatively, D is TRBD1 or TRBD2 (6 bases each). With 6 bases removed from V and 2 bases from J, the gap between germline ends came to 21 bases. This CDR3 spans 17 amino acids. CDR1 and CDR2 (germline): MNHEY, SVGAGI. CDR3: CASSYQSWGAHTDTQYF. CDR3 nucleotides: TGTGCCAGCAGCTATCAGAGCTGGGGGGCCCACACAGATACGCAGTATTTT.

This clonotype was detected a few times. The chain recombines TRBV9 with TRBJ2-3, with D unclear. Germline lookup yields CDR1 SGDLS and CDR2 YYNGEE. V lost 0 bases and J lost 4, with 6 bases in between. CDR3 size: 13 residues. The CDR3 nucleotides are TGTGCCAGCAGCGTAGGTTTTCCAGATACGCAGTATTTT. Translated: CASSVGFPDTQYF.

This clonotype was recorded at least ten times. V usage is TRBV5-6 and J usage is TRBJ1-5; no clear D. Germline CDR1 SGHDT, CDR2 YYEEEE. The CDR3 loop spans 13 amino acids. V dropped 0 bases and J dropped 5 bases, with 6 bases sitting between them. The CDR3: CASSLGPDQPQHF. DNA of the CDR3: TGTGCCAGCAGCTTGGGTCCCGATCAGCCCCAGCATTTT.

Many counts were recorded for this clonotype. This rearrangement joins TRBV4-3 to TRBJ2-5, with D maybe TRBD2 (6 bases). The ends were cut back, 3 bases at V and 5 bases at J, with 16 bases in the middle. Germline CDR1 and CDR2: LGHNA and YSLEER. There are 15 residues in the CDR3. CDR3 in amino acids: CASSQGGGVEETQYF. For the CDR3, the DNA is TGCGCCAGCAGCCAGGGAGGAGGGGTCGAGGAGACCCAGTACTTC.

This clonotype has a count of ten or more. The CDR3 nucleotides read TGCAGTGCTTCCAAAGAGACCCAGTACTTC. It is translated as CSASKETQYF. V usage is TRBV20-1 and J usage is TRBJ2-5; D ambiguous. V dropped 5 bases and J dropped 3 bases, with 4 bases sitting between them. CDR1 and CDR2 from the germline V gene are DFQATT and SNEGSKA (reference sequence). This CDR3 region has 10 residues.

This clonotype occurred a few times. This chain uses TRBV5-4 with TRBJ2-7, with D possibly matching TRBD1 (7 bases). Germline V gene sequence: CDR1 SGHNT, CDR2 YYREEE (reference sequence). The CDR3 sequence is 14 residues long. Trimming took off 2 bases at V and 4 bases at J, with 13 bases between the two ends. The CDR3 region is CASSFGRGRYEQYF. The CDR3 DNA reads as TGTGCCAGCAGCTTTGGCAGGGGGAGGTACGAGCAGTACTTC.

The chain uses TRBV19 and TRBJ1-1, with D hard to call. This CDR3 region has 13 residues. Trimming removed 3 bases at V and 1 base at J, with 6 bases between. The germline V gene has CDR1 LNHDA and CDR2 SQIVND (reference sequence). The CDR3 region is CASSMGRNTEAFF. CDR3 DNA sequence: TGTGCCAGTAGTATGGGTCGGAACACTGAAGCTTTCTTT.

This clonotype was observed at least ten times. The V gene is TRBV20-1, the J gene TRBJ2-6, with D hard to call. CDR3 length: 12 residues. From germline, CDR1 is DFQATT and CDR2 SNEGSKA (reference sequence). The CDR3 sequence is CVGSSGANVLTF. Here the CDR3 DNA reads TGCGTGGGAAGCTCTGGGGCCAACGTCCTGACTTTC.

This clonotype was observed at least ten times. The CDR3 sequence: CASSYVPNKQGSEQYV. The CDR3, as DNA: TGTGCCAGCAGTTACGTCCCGAATAAACAGGGGTCCGAGCAGTACGTC. The rearrangement links TRBV6-6 to TRBJ2-7; 7 bases are shared with TRBD1. This CDR3 is 16 amino acids long. Germline lookup yields CDR1 MNHNY and CDR2 SVGAGI (reference sequence). J lost 6 bases, V lost 2 bases, and 13 bases had no gene match.

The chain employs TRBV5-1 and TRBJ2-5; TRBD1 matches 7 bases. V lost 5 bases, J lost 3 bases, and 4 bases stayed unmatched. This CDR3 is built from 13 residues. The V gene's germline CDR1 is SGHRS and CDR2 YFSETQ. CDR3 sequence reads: CASSHQGEETQYF. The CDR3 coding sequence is TGCGCCAGCAGTCATCAGGGGGAAGAGACCCAGTACTTC.

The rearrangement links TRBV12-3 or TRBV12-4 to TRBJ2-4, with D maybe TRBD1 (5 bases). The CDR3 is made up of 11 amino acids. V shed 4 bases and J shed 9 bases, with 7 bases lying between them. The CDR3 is CASSSQGIQYF. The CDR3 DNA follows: TGTGCCAGCAGTTCCCAGGGCATTCAGTACTTC.

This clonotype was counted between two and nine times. The CDR3 region is CASSQFTGTAIAGKLFF. The CDR3 DNA follows: TGTGCCAGCAGCCAATTTACCGGGACAGCCATCGCGGGAAAACTGTTTTTT. The chain couples TRBV14 to TRBJ1-4, with 7 bases lining up with TRBD1. This CDR3 contains 17 residues. Germline V lookup: CDR1 SGHDN, CDR2 FVKESK. The J segment lost 10 bases and the V segment lost 2 bases, leaving 16 bases of the junction unmatched.

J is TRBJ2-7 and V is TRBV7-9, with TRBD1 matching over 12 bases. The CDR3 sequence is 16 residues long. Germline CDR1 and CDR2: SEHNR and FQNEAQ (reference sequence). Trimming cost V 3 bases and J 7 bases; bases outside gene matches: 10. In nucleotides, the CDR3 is TGTGCCAGCAGCTTTCCCCGGGACAGGGGGCCATTTGAGCAGTACTTC. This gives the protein CASSFPRDRGPFEQYF.

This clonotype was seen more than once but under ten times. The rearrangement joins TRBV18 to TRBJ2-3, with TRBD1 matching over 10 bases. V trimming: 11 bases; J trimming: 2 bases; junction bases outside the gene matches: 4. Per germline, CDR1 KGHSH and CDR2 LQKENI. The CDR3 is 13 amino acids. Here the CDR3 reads CAGDRGLTDTQYF. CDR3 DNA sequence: TGTGCCGGAGACAGGGGGCTCACAGATACGCAGTATTTT. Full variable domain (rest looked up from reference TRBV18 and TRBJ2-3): NAGVMQNPRHLVRRRGQEARLRCSPMKGHSHVYWYRQLPEEGLKFMVYLQKENIIDESGMPKERFSAEFPKEGPSILRIQQVVRGDSAAYFCAGDRGLTDTQYFGPGTRLTVL.

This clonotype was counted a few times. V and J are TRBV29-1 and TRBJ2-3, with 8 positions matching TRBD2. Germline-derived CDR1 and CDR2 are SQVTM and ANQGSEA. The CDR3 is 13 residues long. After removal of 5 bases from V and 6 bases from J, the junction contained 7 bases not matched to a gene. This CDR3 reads CSVRGGLSDTQYF. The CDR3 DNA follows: TGCAGCGTTCGGGGGGGGCTATCGGATACGCAGTATTTT.